The 31 T cell receptor beta chains listed next were all sequenced from one sample in a study of cytomegalovirus exposure and HLA in healthy donors. Vbeta (60) and Jbeta (13) primers were used in the PCR. The assay was immunoSEQ multiplex PCR, and TCRdb's table has in-frame clones only and misses some. The data show around 110,000 clones, with roughly 9% seen just once and less than 4% held by the top ten. The sample consisted of PBMCs. These receptors originate from a man aged 30 to 39 in good health and CMV-seronegative.

The table lists this clone with a few counts. Here the CDR3 DNA reads TGTGCCAGCAGCTTATCCGAGACAGGGAGGAACACTGAAGCTTTCTTT. This codes for CASSLSETGRNTEAFF. The chain carries TRBV7-8 and TRBJ1-1; 7 positions agree with TRBD1. This CDR3 has 16 residues. The germline V gene encodes CDR1 SGHVS and CDR2 FQNEAQ. J gave up 1 base and V 2 bases, and 7 bases lay outside the gene matches. Drawing the rest from reference TRBV7-8 and TRBJ1-1, the complete variable domain is GAGVSQSPRYKVAKRGQDVALRCDPISGHVSLFWYQQALGQGPEFLTYFQNEAQLDKSGLPSDRFFAERPEGSVSTLKIQRTQQEDSAVYLCASSLSETGRNTEAFFGQGTRLTVV.

This clone has a handful of counts. This chain joins TRBV5-1 and TRBJ2-7, with a tentative D call TRBD2 (6 bases). The V end lost 7 bases, the J end lost 4 bases, and 21 bases lay between the germline ends. The germline V gene has CDR1 SGHRS and CDR2 YFSETQ. The CDR3 extends over 15 amino acids. The CDR3 loop reads CASPGESGGHYEQYF. CDR3 bases: TGCGCCAGCCCAGGCGAGTCCGGGGGTCATTACGAGCAGTACTTC. Full variable domain (outside the CDR3, taken from reference TRBV5-1 and TRBJ2-7): KAGVTQTPRYLIKTRGQQVTLSCSPISGHRSVSWYQQTPGQGLQFLFEYFSETQRNKGNFPGRFSGRQFSNSRSEMNVSTLELGDSALYLCASPGESGGHYEQYFGPGTRLTVT.

In its sample, this clone was seen a few times. The chain couples TRBV5-4 to TRBJ2-7; TRBD1 agrees at 8 bases. Trimming at V came to 2 bases and at J to 5 bases, leaving 9 bases not matched to a gene. The CDR3 spans 15 residues. Germline CDR1 and CDR2: SGHNT and YYREEE (reference sequence). The CDR3 DNA sequence: TGTGCCAGCAGCTTTTCCCGGGACAGGTCGGACGAGCAGTACTTC. This codes for CASSFSRDRSDEQYF.

The V call is TRBV5-1, the J call TRBJ1-2, with a weak D call TRBD1 (6 bases). The germline CDR1 and CDR2 sequences are SGHRS and YFSETQ. Trimming removed 4 bases at V and 4 bases at J, with 14 bases between. This CDR3 comprises 14 residues. CDR3 in amino acids: CASSVGDKAYGYTF. Here the CDR3 DNA reads TGCGCCAGCAGCGTCGGGGACAAAGCCTATGGCTACACCTTC.

A few counts support this clone. DNA of the CDR3: TGCGCCAGCAGCCGCGGACAGGGGGTGAACACTGAAGCTTTCTTT. Its translation: CASSRGQGVNTEAFF. The chain is built from TRBV4-1 and TRBJ1-1; 10 bases are a match to TRBD1. The ends lost 4 bases at V and 0 bases at J; junction bases unmatched: 2. This CDR3 is 15 amino acids long. Per the germline V gene, CDR1 is MGHRA and CDR2 is YSYEKL.

The chain has TRBV7-9 and TRBJ2-1; TRBD1 agrees at 8 bases. Germline V gene sequence: CDR1 SEHNR, CDR2 FQNEAQ (reference sequence). Germline trimming cut 5 bases from V and 8 bases from J; bases unmatched to any gene: 5. This CDR3 has 13 amino acids. DNA of the CDR3: TGTGCCAGCAGCCCGCAGGGGGCCGATGAGCAGTTCTTC. Its translation is CASSPQGADEQFF.

The chain joins TRBV2 to TRBJ1-2, with unresolved D. The CDR3 contains 12 residues. CDR1 and CDR2 from the germline V gene are SNHLY and FYNNEI. V lost 7 bases and J 5 bases, leaving 11 bases between the germline ends. In nucleotides, the CDR3 is TGTGCCAGCACTTCAGCGACTTATGGCTACACCTTC. Translating it yields CASTSATYGYTF.

V is TRBV9 and J is TRBJ2-3; TRBD2 aligns across 16 bases. The V and J ends lost 6 bases and 2 bases, in that order; junction bases with no gene match: 12. CDR1 is SGDLS and CDR2 is YYNGEE in the germline V gene. CDR3 size: 19 residues. The CDR3: CASNNSPGTSGRATDTQYF. The CDR3 DNA reads as TGTGCCAGCAACAATAGTCCCGGGACTAGCGGGAGGGCCACAGATACGCAGTATTTT.

This clone was found a few times. This chain uses TRBV7-2 with TRBJ2-5, with D tentatively TRBD2 (7 bases). Germline loops: CDR1 SGHTA, CDR2 FQGNSA. Trimming shortened V by 6 bases and J by 5 bases, and 16 bases separated the two germline ends. The CDR3 runs 14 residues. CDR3 residues: CASRRGGSLETQYF. The CDR3 DNA reads TGTGCCAGCAGGAGGGGGGGCAGTCTCGAGACCCAGTACTTC.

This rearrangement joins TRBV10-3 to TRBJ2-7, with D tentatively TRBD2 (6 bases). The CDR3 is 15 amino acids. In germline, CDR1 is ENHRY, CDR2 SYGVKD. Between the trimmed V and J ends, which lost 4 bases and 0 bases, there was a span of 13 bases. Here the CDR3 DNA reads TGTGCCATCAGTGGATCAGTGACTAGCTCCTACGAGCAGTACTTC. This encodes CAISGSVTSSYEQYF.

This clone was seen more than once but under ten times. The chain joins TRBV11-3 to TRBJ2-5; D is uncertain. CDR1 is SGHNT and CDR2 is YENEEA in the germline V gene. V was clipped by 2 bases and J by 1 base, with 8 bases between them. CDR3 size: 14 residues. The CDR3 reads CASSLRAGQETQYF. The CDR3 nucleotides are TGTGCCAGCAGCTTACGTGCCGGCCAAGAGACCCAGTACTTC. Full variable domain (missing parts from reference TRBV11-3 and TRBJ2-5): EAGVVQSPRYKIIEKKQPVAFWCNPISGHNTLYWYLQNLGQGPELLIRYENEEAVDDSQLPKDRFSAERLKGVDSTLKIQPAELGDSAVYLCASSLRAGQETQYFGPGTRLLVL.

This clone came up a few times. The genes are TRBV9 and TRBJ1-3, with D perhaps matching TRBD1 (6 bases). The germline CDR1 and CDR2 sequences are SGDLS and YYNGEE. The CDR3 runs to 16 residues. V shed 0 bases and J shed 4 bases, with 14 bases lying between them. The CDR3 region has the DNA TGTGCCAGCAGCGTAGAGTGGGGGGGGCGAGGAAACACCATATATTTT. This sequence encodes CASSVEWGGRGNTIYF.

Details on this clone: The same CDR3 also results from other DNA sequences found in this sample. V usage is TRBV7-9 and J usage is TRBJ1-2, with D perhaps TRBD1 (5 bases). Germline assignment: CDR1 SEHNR and CDR2 FQNEAQ (reference sequence). V lost 0 bases and J lost 4, with 6 bases in between. The CDR3 has 13 residues. CDR3 sequence reads: CASSLAGGYGYTF. The CDR3 nucleotides are TGTGCCAGCAGCTTAGCCGGGGGCTATGGCTACACCTTC.

In its sample, this clone was seen a few times. The V and J genes are TRBV14 and TRBJ2-7; 8 bases line up with TRBD2. Germline CDR1 SGHDN, CDR2 FVKESK. CDR3 length: 15 residues. Trimming took 0 bases from V and 1 from J; bases not matched to a gene: 2. The CDR3 DNA sequence: TGTGCCAGCAGCCAAGATACGGGAGGGTCCTACGAGCAGTACTTC. Its protein product is CASSQDTGGSYEQYF.

This clone was picked up a small number of times. The V gene is TRBV28, the J gene TRBJ2-7; D might be TRBD1 (6 bases). The germline V gene has CDR1 MDHEN and CDR2 SYDVKM. Trimming removed 8 bases from V and 3 bases from J, with 20 bases in between. The CDR3 sequence is 15 residues long. CDR3 bases: TGTGCCAGCTCCGACTCAGGGGCCTTCCACTACGAGCAGTACTTC. This gives the protein CASSDSGAFHYEQYF.

This sequence joins TRBV7-6 and TRBJ2-1, with a weak D call TRBD2 (6 bases). Per the germline V gene, CDR1 is SGHVS and CDR2 is FNYEAQ. Trimming left V 4 bases short and J 8 bases short, with 9 bases between. The CDR3 is 12 amino acids. The CDR3 coding sequence is TGTGCCAGCAGCTCCTGGGAGGATGAGCAGTTCTTC. It yields the protein CASSSWEDEQFF.

J is TRBJ2-3 and V is TRBV6-6; 8 bases fit TRBD1. Unmatched junction bases numbered 10, after V lost 8 bases and J lost 0 bases. The CDR3 runs to 16 residues. From germline, CDR1 is MNHNY and CDR2 SVGAGI (reference sequence). In DNA, the CDR3 is TGTGCCAGCGCCTCTCACCGGACAGGGAGCACAGATACGCAGTATTTT. It is translated as CASASHRTGSTDTQYF.

This clone was seen a handful of times. The rearrangement links TRBV4-1 to TRBJ2-7; D may be TRBD1 (6 bases). CDR3 length equals 15 residues. Germline values: CDR1 MGHRA, CDR2 YSYEKL. The germline V and J ends were trimmed by 1 base and 5 bases, with 15 bases remaining between them. CDR3 region: CASSQGPDRLNEQYF. For the CDR3, the DNA is TGCGCCAGCAGCCAAGGACCGGACAGACTTAACGAGCAGTACTTC.

This rearrangement joins TRBV6-1 to TRBJ2-7; TRBD2 is a possible D gene (6 bases). Trimming pared 4 bases from V and 1 base from J, leaving 11 bases between. Germline V gives CDR1 MNHNS, CDR2 SASEGT. The CDR3 extends over 14 amino acids. In DNA form, the CDR3 reads TGTGCCAGCAGTGGAGGGCGGGATTCCTACGAGCAGTACTTC. Translating it yields CASSGGRDSYEQYF.

The V and J genes are TRBV2 and TRBJ1-2; 7 bases are a match to TRBD1. V gave up 2 bases and J gave up 4 bases; unmatched junction bases: 4. The germline V gene encodes CDR1 SNHLY and CDR2 FYNNEI. The CDR3 is 14 residues long. CDR3 sequence reads: CASSELTGIYGYTF. In DNA form, the CDR3 reads TGTGCCAGCAGTGAATTGACAGGGATCTATGGCTACACCTTC.

The V gene is TRBV10-3, the J gene TRBJ1-6; a possible D gene is TRBD1 (6 bases). Per germline, CDR1 ENHRY and CDR2 SYGVKD. This CDR3 region has 14 residues. V was pared by 7 bases and J by 10 bases, with 17 bases between. CDR3 sequence reads: CAINPDRKGSPLHF. For the CDR3, the DNA is TGTGCCATCAATCCCGACAGGAAAGGGTCACCCCTCCACTTT.

In its sample, this clone was seen a few times. This chain links TRBV7-9 with TRBJ1-1, with 7 positions matching TRBD1. With V trimmed by 5 bases and J by 5 bases, 11 bases remained unmatched. Germline V CDR1 and CDR2: SEHNR, FQNEAQ (reference sequence). The CDR3 extends over 15 amino acids. CDR3 DNA: TGTGCCAGCAGCCTAGAGCTGACAGGGAAAACTGAAGCTTTCTTT. Its translation is CASSLELTGKTEAFF.

This clone was detected only a few times. The rearrangement links TRBV7-6 to TRBJ2-1; TRBD2 agrees at 8 bases. V dropped 11 bases and J dropped 10; count of bases not matched to a gene: 13. This CDR3 has 13 amino acids. Germline V gene data show CDR1 as SGHVS and CDR2 as FNYEAQ. The CDR3 sequence: CAGTPAGGREQFF. The CDR3 nucleotides are TGTGCCGGCACGCCGGCGGGGGGCCGAGAGCAGTTCTTC.

The chain combines TRBV5-1 with TRBJ2-2, with 7 bases fitting TRBD2. V dropped 3 bases and J dropped 2; count of bases not matched to a gene: 10. The germline V gene encodes CDR1 SGHRS and CDR2 YFSETQ. The CDR3 loop spans 17 amino acids. This CDR3 reads CASSWSVERDNTGELFF. In DNA, the CDR3 is TGCGCCAGCAGCTGGTCGGTCGAGCGGGATAACACCGGGGAGCTGTTTTTT.

The chain carries TRBV25-1 and TRBJ2-7; 10 bases map to TRBD1. CDR3 size: 15 residues. The germline V gene has CDR1 MGHDK and CDR2 SYGVNS. The V segment lost 4 bases and the J segment 2 bases; nucleotides outside the gene matches: 5. The CDR3 here is CASSAAGTGAYEQYF. The CDR3 DNA reads as TGTGCCAGCAGTGCAGCCGGGACAGGGGCCTACGAGCAGTACTTC.

In the case of this clone: Different DNA sequences within this sample yield the same CDR3. J is TRBJ2-7 and V is TRBV5-1; TRBD1 matches 7 bases. The CDR3 sequence is 14 residues long. The trim removed 4 bases at V and 2 bases at J, leaving 6 bases unmatched. Germline V gene data show CDR1 as SGHRS and CDR2 as YFSETQ. CDR3 in amino acids: CASSPRQGTYEQYF. In DNA form, the CDR3 reads TGCGCCAGCAGCCCCCGACAGGGAACCTACGAGCAGTACTTC. Full variable domain (outside the CDR3, taken from reference TRBV5-1 and TRBJ2-7): KAGVTQTPRYLIKTRGQQVTLSCSPISGHRSVSWYQQTPGQGLQFLFEYFSETQRNKGNFPGRFSGRQFSNSRSEMNVSTLELGDSALYLCASSPRQGTYEQYFGPGTRLTVT.

This clone was detected only a few times. This chain connects TRBV7-8 to TRBJ1-5; TRBD1 agrees at 7 bases. V lost 4 bases and J lost 3; bases outside the gene matches: 3. In germline, CDR1 is SGHVS, CDR2 FQNEAQ. The CDR3 spans 14 residues. This CDR3 reads CASSWGTDNQPQHF. The CDR3 DNA reads TGTGCCAGCAGCTGGGGGACAGACAATCAGCCCCAGCATTTT.

This chain joins TRBV25-1 and TRBJ1-6; 7 bases line up with TRBD1. J lost 7 bases, V lost 7 bases, and 7 bases had no gene match. Germline V lookup: CDR1 MGHDK, CDR2 SYGVNS. The CDR3 is 14 amino acids. The CDR3 sequence is CASKTGVENSPLHF. The CDR3 DNA follows: TGTGCCAGCAAAACAGGGGTTGAAAATTCACCCCTCCACTTT.

A few counts support this clone. V gene TRBV29-1 combines with J gene TRBJ1-1, with 7 bases matching TRBD1. The CDR3 has 12 amino acids. Germline V lookup: CDR1 SQVTM, CDR2 ANQGSEA. The V gene end was trimmed by 5 bases and the J gene end by 8 bases; junction bases not matched to a gene: 8. The CDR3 sequence: CSVRGQAFEAFF. CDR3 sequence (DNA): TGCAGCGTTCGTGGACAGGCTTTCGAAGCTTTCTTT.

This clone turned up a few times. V usage is TRBV5-1 and J usage is TRBJ2-6; TRBD1 agrees at 7 bases. Unmatched junction bases numbered 1, after V lost 1 base and J lost 3 bases. CDR3 length: 15 residues. Germline lookup yields CDR1 SGHRS and CDR2 YFSETQ. The CDR3 sequence: CASSLTGDGANVLTF. The CDR3 coding sequence is TGCGCCAGCAGCTTGACAGGGGATGGGGCCAACGTCCTGACTTTC.

This clone has just a few counts. The genes are TRBV19 and TRBJ1-4, with TRBD1 as a possible D gene (5 bases). The V end was cut by 4 bases, the J end by 6 bases, with 12 bases between. The CDR3 runs to 14 residues. The germline CDR1 and CDR2 sequences are LNHDA and SQIVND (reference sequence). CDR3 bases: TGTGCCAGTAGTAGAAGGGGAGGGGATGAAAAACTGTTTTTT. This codes for CASSRRGGDEKLFF.